These 30 T cell receptor beta chains were sequenced from one sample in a study of neurological immune-mediated disorders. From the 5' RACE reads, TCRdb called clonotypes with MiXCR, one entry per CDR3 protein. The repertoire consists of 15,000 to 20,000 distinct CDR3 sequences, with about 10% occurring once and the leading ten covering under 30%. The sample comprised CD8+ T cells from blood. The receptors were gathered from a woman aged 45-60 years in good health.

The chain is built from TRBV5-5 and TRBJ2-1, with TRBD2 matching 12 bases. The CDR3 is made up of 17 amino acids. The germline CDR1 and CDR2 sequences are SGHKS and YYEKEE (reference sequence). Germline trimming cut 6 bases from V and 6 bases from J; bases unmatched to any gene: 13. The CDR3 region is CASTRGLAGGLGNEQFF. The CDR3 DNA reads as TGTGCCAGCACCCGAGGGCTAGCGGGAGGGTTAGGCAATGAGCAGTTCTTC.

This clonotype was counted at least ten times. J is TRBJ2-2 and V is TRBV27, with D possibly being TRBD2 (5 bases). Germline V gives CDR1 MNHEY, CDR2 SMNVEV (reference sequence). Between the trimmed V and J ends, which lost 5 bases and 2 bases, there was a span of 9 bases. This CDR3 is 14 amino acids long. Written as DNA, the CDR3 is TGTGCCAGCAGTCCTGGACTCAACACCGGGGAGCTGTTTTTT. Translating it yields CASSPGLNTGELFF.

This clonotype was detected ten times or more. V and J are TRBV7-9 and TRBJ2-7, with D unclear. The CDR3 runs 13 residues. Germline CDR1 is SEHNR and CDR2 is FQNEAQ (reference sequence). The V end was cut by 5 bases, the J end by 1 base, with 9 bases between. CDR3 nucleotides: TGTGCCAGCAGCCACCAAACTTCCTACGAGCAGTACTTC. It is translated as CASSHQTSYEQYF.

This clonotype was seen at least ten times. This chain links TRBV7-2 with TRBJ2-7; 7 bases align to TRBD1. Germline CDR1 is SGHTA and CDR2 is FQGNSA. The CDR3 extends over 11 amino acids. V shed 8 bases, J shed 4 bases, and the junction held 2 bases outside the gene matches. The CDR3 region is CASGDSYEQYF. CDR3 DNA: TGTGCCAGCGGGGACAGTTACGAGCAGTACTTC. Using reference TRBV7-2 and TRBJ2-7 for the parts outside the CDR3, the full variable domain is GAGVSQSPSNKVTEKGKDVELRCDPISGHTALYWYRQSLGQGLEFLIYFQGNSAPDKSGLPSDRFSAERTGGSVSTLTIQRTQQEDSAVYLCASGDSYEQYFGPGTRLTVT.

The rearrangement uses TRBV15 and TRBJ1-5, with D perhaps TRBD1 (5 bases). The CDR3 is made up of 15 amino acids. Trimming stripped 2 bases from V and 4 bases from J, with 12 bases between. From germline, CDR1 is LNHNV and CDR2 YYDKDF (reference sequence). The CDR3 DNA sequence: TGTGCCACCAGCAGACCCGGGACTCGAAATCAGCCCCAGCATTTT. This sequence encodes CATSRPGTRNQPQHF.

This clonotype occurred many times. V and J are TRBV7-9 and TRBJ2-7, with D possibly being TRBD1 or TRBD2 (5 bases each). The CDR3 totals 15 residues. V was clipped by 3 bases and J by 2 bases, with 14 bases between them. Germline V gene lookup returns CDR1 SEHNR and CDR2 FQNEAQ (reference sequence). CDR3 nucleotides: TGTGCCAGCAGCTTCGGGGACCCGGCTACCTACGAGCAGTACTTC. This codes for CASSFGDPATYEQYF.

This clonotype was counted ten times or more. The rearrangement joins TRBV12-3 or TRBV12-4 to TRBJ2-7; 9 bases align to TRBD2. Trimming removed 7 bases from V and 2 bases from J; junction bases left unmatched: 3. This CDR3 comprises 13 residues. CDR3 residues: CASTLAGTYEQYF. CDR3 coding DNA: TGTGCCAGCACCCTAGCGGGAACCTACGAGCAGTACTTC.

The chain uses TRBV5-1 and TRBJ1-5, with D maybe TRBD1 (5 bases). Per germline, CDR1 SGHRS and CDR2 YFSETQ. CDR3 size: 15 residues. The V end was cut by 5 bases, the J end by 6 bases, with 18 bases between. CDR3 bases: TGCGCCAGCAGTTCGGCGGCTGGTGGGACTCAGCCCCAGCATTTT. Translating gives CASSSAAGGTQPQHF.

This clonotype was seen many times. The chain carries TRBV5-1 and TRBJ2-2; no firm D call. Trimming shortened V by 4 bases and J by 6 bases, and 19 bases separated the two germline ends. Germline V gene lookup returns CDR1 SGHRS and CDR2 YFSETQ. The CDR3 is 16 amino acids. CDR3 protein: CASSPKLSSSAGELFF. The CDR3 DNA reads TGCGCCAGCAGCCCCAAACTTTCCTCCTCGGCCGGGGAGCTGTTTTTT. Full variable domain (remainder filled in from reference TRBV5-1 and TRBJ2-2): KAGVTQTPRYLIKTRGQQVTLSCSPISGHRSVSWYQQTPGQGLQFLFEYFSETQRNKGNFPGRFSGRQFSNSRSEMNVSTLELGDSALYLCASSPKLSSSAGELFFGEGSRLTVL.

In this sample, this clonotype turned up many times. This sequence joins TRBV28 and TRBJ2-2; D gene unclear. The V end was cut by 6 bases, the J end by 1 base, with 3 bases between. Germline CDR1 is MDHEN and CDR2 is SYDVKM. The CDR3 has 12 amino acids. The CDR3 here is CASRGNTGELFF. In nucleotides, the CDR3 is TGTGCCAGCAGGGGGAACACCGGGGAGCTGTTTTTT. Drawing the rest from reference TRBV28 and TRBJ2-2, the complete variable domain is DVKVTQSSRYLVKRTGEKVFLECVQDMDHENMFWYRQDPGLGLRLIYFSYDVKMKEKGDIPEGYSVSREKKERFSLILESASTNQTSMYLCASRGNTGELFFGEGSRLTVL.

This clonotype showed up many times. The chain recombines TRBV5-1 with TRBJ1-5, with TRBD1 as a possible D gene (5 bases). Germline CDR1 SGHRS, CDR2 YFSETQ. The CDR3 runs 15 residues. Trimming pared 4 bases from V and 4 bases from J, leaving 15 bases between. CDR3 coding DNA: TGCGCCAGCAGCCTCACCGGGACGGGTAATCAGCCCCAGCATTTT. Amino acids: CASSLTGTGNQPQHF.

This clonotype was observed a handful of times. The V and J genes are TRBV5-1 and TRBJ1-1, with D possibly matching TRBD1 (6 bases). Germline CDR1 SGHRS, CDR2 YFSETQ. With 5 bases removed from V and 5 bases from J, the gap between germline ends came to 16 bases. The CDR3 is 14 amino acids. The CDR3 sequence is CASSPQGLRTEAFF. The CDR3 DNA sequence: TGCGCCAGCAGTCCGCAGGGGCTACGGACTGAAGCTTTCTTT. The whole variable domain, filled in from reference TRBV5-1 and TRBJ1-1, reads KAGVTQTPRYLIKTRGQQVTLSCSPISGHRSVSWYQQTPGQGLQFLFEYFSETQRNKGNFPGRFSGRQFSNSRSEMNVSTLELGDSALYLCASSPQGLRTEAFFGQGTRLTVV.

The sample holds many counts of this clonotype. This chain connects TRBV27 to TRBJ1-4; 9 bases fit TRBD1. Germline CDR1 and CDR2: MNHEY and SMNVEV (reference sequence). This CDR3 contains 15 residues. The ends lost 5 bases at V and 2 bases at J; junction bases unmatched: 3. CDR3 sequence: CASSADRGTNEKLFF. The DNA for the CDR3 is TGTGCCAGCAGTGCCGACAGGGGGACTAATGAAAAACTGTTTTTT.

There are many counts of this clonotype. The chain combines TRBV7-8 with TRBJ1-5; 7 bases match TRBD1. V lost 4 bases and J lost 4; bases outside the gene matches: 13. The CDR3 length is 17 residues. Per germline, CDR1 SGHVS and CDR2 FQNEAQ. The CDR3, as DNA: TGTGCCAGCAGCTCGTTGGAGGGACAGACATTTAATCAGCCCCAGCATTTT. Its protein product is CASSSLEGQTFNQPQHF.

The sample holds many counts of this clonotype. This chain connects TRBV18 to TRBJ2-1; either TRBD1 or TRBD2 may supply D (5 bases each). The CDR3 length is 14 residues. The germline CDR1 and CDR2 sequences are KGHSH and LQKENI. V was pared by 3 bases and J by 8 bases, with 14 bases between. CDR3 residues: CASSPMRGNDEQFF. CDR3 nucleotide sequence: TGTGCCAGCTCACCGATGAGGGGTAATGATGAGCAGTTCTTC.

This clonotype was counted ten times or more. This chain connects TRBV20-1 to TRBJ2-7, with D possibly being TRBD1 (5 bases). The germline V gene has CDR1 DFQATT and CDR2 SNEGSKA (reference sequence). The CDR3 loop spans 17 amino acids. V shed 0 bases and J shed 2 bases, with 20 bases lying between them. CDR3 DNA: TGCAGTGCTAGAGATGATGACGGGCAGGGTGAGGCCTACGAGCAGTACTTC. This gives the protein CSARDDDGQGEAYEQYF.

V is TRBV7-2 and J is TRBJ1-2; 7 bases align to TRBD1. The CDR3 contains 12 residues. Germline CDR1 and CDR2: SGHTA and FQGNSA. The V and J ends lost 4 bases and 8 bases, in that order; junction bases with no gene match: 4. CDR3 residues: CASSSNRGGYTF. The CDR3 DNA reads as TGTGCCAGCAGCTCTAACAGGGGAGGCTACACCTTC.

This clonotype was observed at least ten times. The chain joins TRBV4-1 to TRBJ2-1; D gene unclear. This CDR3 region has 13 residues. Germline values: CDR1 MGHRA, CDR2 YSYEKL. Deletions cut 0 bases from V and 9 bases from J, with 9 bases between. CDR3 residues: CASSQDGSPEQFF. Here the CDR3 DNA reads TGCGCCAGCAGCCAAGACGGCAGCCCTGAGCAGTTCTTC.

This clonotype came up many times. The V call is TRBV20-1, the J call TRBJ2-1, with TRBD1 matching 10 bases. CDR3 length: 11 amino acids. Germline V gene data show CDR1 as DFQATT and CDR2 as SNEGSKA (reference sequence). Written as DNA, the CDR3 is TGCGGATTGGACAGGGGGATTGAGCAGTTCTTC. Its protein product is CGLDRGIEQFF.

This clonotype appeared many times. The chain has TRBV19 and TRBJ2-7, with 8 bases identical to TRBD1. Trimming took 3 bases from V and 6 from J; bases not matched to a gene: 4. CDR3 length: 13 amino acids. The germline CDR1 and CDR2 sequences are LNHDA and SQIVND (reference sequence). CDR3 DNA: TGTGCCAGTAGTATGAGACAGGGGCTCGAGCAGTACTTC. This encodes CASSMRQGLEQYF.

This clonotype was counted many times. The chain recombines TRBV27 with TRBJ2-1, with 11 bases aligning to TRBD2. Germline CDR1 MNHEY, CDR2 SMNVEV (reference sequence). With 8 bases clipped from V and 6 bases from J, the junction kept 3 bases outside the gene matches. CDR3 length equals 13 residues. The CDR3 is CASSGLAANEQFF. As DNA, the CDR3 is TGTGCCAGCTCGGGACTAGCGGCCAATGAGCAGTTCTTC.

This clonotype was counted ten times or more. The CDR3 DNA reads as TGTGCCAGCAGCCCTTCGGGGAGTTCGAATCAGCCCCAGCATTTT. This gives the protein CASSPSGSSNQPQHF. The chain links TRBV7-9 to TRBJ1-5; no reliable D call. Germline loops: CDR1 SEHNR, CDR2 FQNEAQ (reference sequence). V dropped 5 bases and J dropped 4 bases, with 15 bases sitting between them. This CDR3 is built from 15 residues. Drawing the rest from reference TRBV7-9 and TRBJ1-5, the complete variable domain is DTGVSQNPRHKITKRGQNVTFRCDPISEHNRLYWYRQTLGQGPEFLTYFQNEAQLEKSRLLSDRFSAERPKGSFSTLEIQRTEQGDSAMYLCASSPSGSSNQPQHFGDGTRLSIL.

This clonotype was recorded many times. The chain is built from TRBV7-9 and TRBJ2-2; D may be TRBD2 (5 bases). CDR1 and CDR2 (germline): SEHNR, FQNEAQ (reference sequence). This CDR3 is 15 amino acids long. Trimming cost V 4 bases and J 0 bases, with 9 bases left between them. The CDR3 reads CASSSGITNTGELFF. CDR3 nucleotide sequence: TGTGCCAGCAGCTCCGGGATTACGAACACCGGGGAGCTGTTTTTT.

This clonotype showed up just a few times. This sequence joins TRBV7-2 and TRBJ2-7; 7 bases line up with TRBD1. CDR3 length equals 15 residues. V was pared by 5 bases and J by 3 bases, with 10 bases of the junction left unmatched. Per the germline V gene, CDR1 is SGHTA and CDR2 is FQGNSA. The CDR3, as DNA: TGTGCCAGCAGCGACTCAGGGGGTTCGATCTACGAGCAGTACTTC. It is translated as CASSDSGGSIYEQYF.

This rearrangement joins TRBV11-1 to TRBJ1-1; no reliable D call. Germline CDR1 reads SGHAT; CDR2 reads FQDESV (reference sequence). Trimming took 5 bases from V and 3 from J, leaving 16 bases between them. The CDR3 is 15 residues long. CDR3 loop: CASSPTRVRDTEAFF. In DNA, the CDR3 is TGTGCCAGCAGCCCCACCCGGGTCCGGGACACTGAAGCTTTCTTT. Drawing the rest from reference TRBV11-1 and TRBJ1-1, the complete variable domain is EAEVAQSPRYKITEKSQAVAFWCDPISGHATLYWYRQILGQGPELLVQFQDESVVDDSQLPKDRFSAERLKGVDSTLKIQPAELGDSAMYLCASSPTRVRDTEAFFGQGTRLTVV.

This clonotype was observed many times. The chain is built from TRBV27 and TRBJ1-1; 7 nucleotides match TRBD1. CDR1 MNHEY and CDR2 SMNVEV come from the germline V gene (reference sequence). CDR3 length equals 14 residues. V gave up 8 bases and J gave up 7 bases; unmatched junction bases: 13. The CDR3 DNA is TGTGCCAGCGGACTCGACAGGGTAGGCGATGAAGCTTTCTTT. Protein product: CASGLDRVGDEAFF.

The table lists this clonotype with a count of one. The genes are TRBV20-1 and TRBJ2-5; 10 bases match TRBD2. This CDR3 is 18 amino acids long. CDR1 and CDR2 (germline): DFQATT, SNEGSKA (reference sequence). The junction had 17 bases not matched to a gene; V was cut back by 3 bases and J by 4 bases. The CDR3 coding sequence is TGCAGTGCTAGGCCCAAGGGCAGTCTAGCGGGAGTACGAGAGACCCAGTACTTC. Translation: CSARPKGSLAGVRETQYF.

This clonotype occurred many times. V is TRBV9 and J is TRBJ2-4; D remains ambiguous. CDR1 is SGDLS, CDR2 YYNGEE, per germline. The CDR3 contains 11 residues. V was clipped by 5 bases and J by 8 bases, with 8 bases between them. The CDR3 DNA is TGTGCCAGCAGTCCCGGTGACATTCAGTACTTC. Protein: CASSPGDIQYF.

The gene calls are TRBV4-1 and TRBJ1-2, with D possibly being TRBD1 (5 bases). Trimming cost V 3 bases and J 6 bases, with 14 bases left between them. The CDR3 has 14 amino acids. Per germline, CDR1 MGHRA and CDR2 YSYEKL. CDR3 DNA sequence: TGCGCCAGCAGCCAGGTTACAGGATTTGATGGCTACACCTTC. Amino acid sequence: CASSQVTGFDGYTF.

This clonotype was counted at least ten times. This chain uses TRBV5-1 with TRBJ1-1; no reliable D call. There are 13 residues in the CDR3. Germline V gene lookup returns CDR1 SGHRS and CDR2 YFSETQ. V lost 4 bases, J lost 6 bases, and 13 bases lay in between. DNA for the CDR3: TGCGCCAGCAGCCCGGGAGGCCGGCCTGAAGCTTTCTTT. It encodes CASSPGGRPEAFF.